Listed below are T cell receptor beta chains from one sample, sequenced in a study of identical twins. TCRdb re-called the 5' RACE reads through MiXCR, storing one row per CDR3 protein. The sample holds hundreds of thousands of distinct CDR3 sequences, approximately 24% seen once. The sample was also reused in another study, on T cells expressing NK-cell markers.

Sequencing was carried out using CD4+ T cells sorted from blood. The receptor set was obtained from a woman younger than 35 in good health. Both conserved end residues are part of each CDR3. The D gene is left open where the match is weak. The size field is filled for only some rows; it gives once, few, many or a size class.

v_gene,abundance,d_gene,j_gene,CDR3aa,CDR3nt
TRBV6-1,many,TRBD2,TRBJ2-7,CASRGLAGASYEQYF,TGTGCCAGCAGGGGACTAGCGGGGGCATCCTACGAGCAGTACTTC
TRBV30,-,TRBD2,TRBJ2-1,CAWSASGGGLGTGYNEQFF,TGTGCCTGGAGTGCCTCTGGGGGAGGGTTGGGGACTGGCTACAATGAGCAGTTCTTC
TRBV12-3/TRBV12-4,-,TRBD2,TRBJ2-3,CASSTRLAADTQYF,TGTGCCAGCAGTACCCGACTAGCGGCAGATACGCAGTATTTT
TRBV3-1,few,-,TRBJ1-5,CASSQAGVGGDQPQHF,TGTGCCAGCAGCCAAGCGGGCGTGGGGGGCGATCAGCCCCAGCATTTT
TRBV4-3,few,TRBD2,TRBJ2-3,CASSLSGTRRTDTQYF,TGCGCCAGCTCACTCTCGGGGACTAGGCGCACAGATACGCAGTATTTT
TRBV18,few,TRBD2,TRBJ2-1,CASSPGTTSGSWINEQFF,TGTGCCAGCTCACCTGGAACGACTAGCGGGAGCTGGATCAATGAGCAGTTCTTC
TRBV7-2,few,-,TRBJ2-2,CASRRGETRATGELFF,TGTGCCAGCCGCCGAGGTGAAACGAGGGCCACCGGGGAGCTGTTTTTT
TRBV5-1,-,TRBD1,TRBJ2-7,CASSYRDRDIHEQYF,TGCGCCAGCAGTTACCGGGACAGGGATATCCACGAGCAGTACTTC
TRBV9,few,-,TRBJ2-1,CASSVLFVSDEQFF,TGTGCCAGCAGCGTACTTTTCGTATCCGACGAGCAGTTCTTC
TRBV7-2,few,TRBD1,TRBJ2-7,CASSILTGKQYF,TGTGCCAGCAGCATACTGACAGGGAAACAGTACTTC
TRBV11-1,once,TRBD1,TRBJ2-6,CASSLPGQTVSGANVLTF,TGTGCCAGCAGCTTACCGGGACAGACCGTCTCTGGGGCCAACGTCCTGACTTTC
TRBV12-3/TRBV12-4,-,-,TRBJ1-1,CASSLGSHLNTEAFF,TGTGCCAGCAGTTTAGGGAGCCATCTGAACACTGAAGCTTTCTTT
TRBV18,few,-,TRBJ2-2,CASSPNVYANTGELFF,TGTGCCAGCTCACCAAACGTGTACGCGAACACCGGGGAGCTGTTTTTT
TRBV2,-,TRBD1,TRBJ1-1,CASSKQQGGITEAFF,TGTGCCAGCAGTAAGCAACAGGGGGGGATCACTGAAGCTTTCTTT
TRBV20-1,-,-,TRBJ1-1,CSVDGNEAFF,TGCAGTGTGGATGGGAACGAAGCTTTCTTT
TRBV12-3/TRBV12-4,few,-,TRBJ1-6,CASRRGYNSPLHF,TGTGCCAGCCGTCGTGGATACAATTCACCCCTCCACTTT